This T cell receptor beta chain emerged from a study of cytomegalovirus exposure and HLA in healthy donors. Worth noting for this clone: Antigen: not known.

The PCR had 60 Vbeta and 13 Jbeta primers. Sequencing was performed with immunoSEQ multiplex PCR; in TCRdb, only in-frame clones are kept and a portion is missing. The sample consists of under 110,000 clones, about 75% of them appearing once. Study-wide points: Owing to their indistinguishability, certain V segments, notably TRBV6-2 and TRBV6-3, were excluded.

Looked up from germline, CDR1 is SGHAT and CDR2 is FQNNGV. Trimming removed 8 bases at V and 6 bases at J, with 16 bases between. There are 14 residues in the CDR3. Sequenced: PBMCs. The clonotype was recovered from a middle-aged man in good health and CMV-seronegative. The chain is built from TRBV11-2 and TRBJ2-2, with D perhaps TRBD2 (6 bases). CDR3 region: CASGRTGVSGELFF. The CDR3 DNA reads TGTGCCAGCGGAAGGACGGGGGTTTCCGGGGAGCTGTTTTTT.